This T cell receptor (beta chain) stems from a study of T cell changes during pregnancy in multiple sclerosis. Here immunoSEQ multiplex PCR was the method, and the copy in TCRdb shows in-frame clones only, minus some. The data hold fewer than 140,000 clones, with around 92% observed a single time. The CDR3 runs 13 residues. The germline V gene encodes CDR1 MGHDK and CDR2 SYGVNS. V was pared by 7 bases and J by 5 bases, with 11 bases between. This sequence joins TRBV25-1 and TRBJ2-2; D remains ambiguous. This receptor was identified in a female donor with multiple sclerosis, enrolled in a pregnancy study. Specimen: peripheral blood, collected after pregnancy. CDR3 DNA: TGTGCCAGCAAAGTGCCGAGGACCGGGGAGCTGTTTTTT. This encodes CASKVPRTGELFF.